This T cell receptor beta chain emerged from a study of PD-L1 blockade in urothelial cancer. TCRdb's table, derived via immunoSEQ multiplex PCR, lists solely in-frame clones and lacks some. This sample has about 52,000 clones, with roughly 75% found just once. Regarding time point: pretreatment peripheral blood. Patients' urothelial carcinoma was locally advanced or metastatic. Patient sample counts ranged from 1 to 8, pretreatment and on-treatment. There are 13 residues in the CDR3. CDR1 and CDR2 (germline): MNHNS, SASEGT. V was pared by 5 bases and J by 7 bases, with 5 bases of the junction left unmatched.

The chain joins TRBV6-1 to TRBJ1-2; 9 nucleotides line up with TRBD1. The sequenced sample was PBMCs, obtained around atezolizumab (anti-PD-L1) treatment. This clonotype was sampled from a man in his 70s with urothelial cancer. CDR3 residues: CASSWDREGGYTF. The CDR3 bases are TGTGCCAGCAGTTGGGACAGGGAGGGTGGCTACACCTTC.